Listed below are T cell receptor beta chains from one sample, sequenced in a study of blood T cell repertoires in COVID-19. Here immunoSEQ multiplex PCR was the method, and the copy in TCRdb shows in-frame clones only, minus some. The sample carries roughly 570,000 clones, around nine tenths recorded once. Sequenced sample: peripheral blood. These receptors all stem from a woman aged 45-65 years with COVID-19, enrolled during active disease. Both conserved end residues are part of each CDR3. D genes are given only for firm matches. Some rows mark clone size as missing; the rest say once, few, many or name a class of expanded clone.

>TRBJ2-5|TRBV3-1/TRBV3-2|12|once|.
CASSQGAETQYF
TGTGCCAGCAGCCAAGGGGCAGAGACCCAGTACTTC
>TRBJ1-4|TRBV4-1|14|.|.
CASSQLATNEKLFF
TGCGCCAGCAGCCAACTTGCAACTAATGAAAAACTGTTTTTT
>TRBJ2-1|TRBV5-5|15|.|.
CASSTSPGGNNEQFF
TGTGCCAGCAGCACTTCCCCGGGTGGAAACAATGAGCAGTTCTTC
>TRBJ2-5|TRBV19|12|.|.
CASSQGIQTQYF
TGTGCCAGTAGCCAGGGAATTCAGACCCAGTACTTC
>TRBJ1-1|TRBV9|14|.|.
CASSPMGGNTEAFF
TGTGCCAGCAGCCCCATGGGAGGGAACACTGAAGCTTTCTTT
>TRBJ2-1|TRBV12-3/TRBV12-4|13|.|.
CASTGPLYNEQFF
TGTGCCAGCACAGGGCCCCTCTACAATGAGCAGTTCTTC
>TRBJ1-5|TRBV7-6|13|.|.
CASSPQGNQPQHF
TGTGCCAGCAGCCCACAGGGCAATCAGCCCCAGCATTTT
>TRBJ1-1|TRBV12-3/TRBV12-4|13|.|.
CASSPAMNTEAFF
TGTGCCAGCAGCCCCGCTATGAACACTGAAGCTTTCTTT
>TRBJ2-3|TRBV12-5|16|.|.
CASGLGAGLRRDTQYF
TGTGCTAGTGGTTTGGGGGCGGGGCTTAGGAGAGATACGCAGTATTTT
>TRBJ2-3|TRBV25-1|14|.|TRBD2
CASSGRLASDTQYF
TGTGCCAGCAGTGGTCGACTAGCCTCAGATACGCAGTATTTT
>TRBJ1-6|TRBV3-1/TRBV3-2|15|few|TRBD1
CASSRQGSGNSPLHF
TGTGCCAGCTCCCGACAGGGCTCGGGTAATTCACCCCTCCACTTT
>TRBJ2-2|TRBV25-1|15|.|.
CASSPGPGISGELFF
TGTGCCAGCAGTCCAGGGCCAGGGATCTCCGGGGAGCTGTTTTTT
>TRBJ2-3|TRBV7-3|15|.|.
CASSHLAGSGDTQYF
TGTGCCAGCAGCCATTTGGCGGGTAGTGGAGATACGCAGTATTTT
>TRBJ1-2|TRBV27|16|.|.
CASSLLRQDTNYGYTF
TGTGCCAGCTCCCTTCTCAGGCAGGACACTAACTATGGCTACACCTTC
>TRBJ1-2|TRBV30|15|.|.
CAWSSILTGPYGYTF
TGTGCCTGGTCAAGTATTTTGACAGGACCCTATGGCTACACCTTC
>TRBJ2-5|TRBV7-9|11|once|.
CASSARETQYF
TGTGCCAGCAGCGCGCGAGAGACCCAGTACTTC
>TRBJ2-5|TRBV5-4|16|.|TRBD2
CASSPARTSGGETQYF
TGTGCCAGCAGCCCGGCCCGGACTAGCGGGGGAGAGACCCAGTACTTC
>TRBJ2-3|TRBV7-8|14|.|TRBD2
CASTRGGDPNTQYF
TGTGCCAGCACTCGGGGGGGCGATCCTAATACGCAGTATTTT
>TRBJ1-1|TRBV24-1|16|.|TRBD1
CARQGRGRGSYTEAFF
TGTGCCAGACAGGGGAGAGGCCGGGGGTCATACACTGAAGCTTTCTTT
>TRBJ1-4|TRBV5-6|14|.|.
CASSPPGVGEKLFF
TGTGCCAGCAGCCCGCCAGGGGTGGGTGAAAAACTGTTTTTT
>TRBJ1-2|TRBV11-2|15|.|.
CASSLSSSGARGYTF
TGTGCCAGCAGCTTATCCTCGTCAGGGGCGCGTGGCTACACCTTC
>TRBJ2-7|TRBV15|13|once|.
CATSRDPSYEQYF
TGTGCCACCAGCAGAGACCCTTCCTACGAGCAGTACTTC
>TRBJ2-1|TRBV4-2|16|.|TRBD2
CASSRSGGGSYNEQFF
TGTGCCAGCAGCCGTAGCGGGGGGGGATCCTACAATGAGCAGTTCTTC
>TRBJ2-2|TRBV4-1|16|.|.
CASSQDPSPSSGELFF
TGCGCCAGCAGCCAAGATCCCAGTCCATCCAGCGGGGAGCTGTTTTTT
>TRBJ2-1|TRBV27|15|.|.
CASKGLLRSYNEQFF
TGTGCCAGCAAAGGTCTGCTGAGGTCCTACAATGAGCAGTTCTTC
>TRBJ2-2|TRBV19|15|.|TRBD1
CASSIPLPQGAGLFF
TGTGCCAGTAGTATCCCCCTCCCCCAGGGGGCAGGGCTGTTTTTT
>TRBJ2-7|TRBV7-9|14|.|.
CASSPPGDRGEQYF
TGTGCCAGCAGCCCCCCAGGGGACCGGGGAGAGCAGTACTTC
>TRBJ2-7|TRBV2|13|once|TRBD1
CASNWDRAYEQYF
TGTGCCAGCAATTGGGACAGGGCGTACGAGCAGTACTTC
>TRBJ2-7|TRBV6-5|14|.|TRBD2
CASRPTSTTYEQYF
TGTGCCAGCAGACCGACTAGCACCACCTACGAGCAGTACTTC